The rows below give T cell receptor beta chains drawn from one sample of a study of human T cells and chemical hapten exposure. TCRdb processed the 5' RACE reads anew with MiXCR; each CDR3 protein has one entry. The table records about 140,000 distinct CDR3 sequences, 4.1% of them present only once. These receptors all come from a female donor in good health. Each CDR3 is given with its conserved first and last residue. D genes are given only for firm matches. Size is stated for part of the rows, as once, few or many counts, or as a class when the clone is expanded.

many | . | TRBJ1-2 | TRBV12-5 | CASGLEGSGYTF | TGTGCTAGTGGTTTAGAGGGGTCGGGCTACACCTTC
. | . | TRBJ2-7 | TRBV12-5 | CDSGSGLAVYEQYF | TGTGATAGTGGTTCGGGCCTGGCGGTTTACGAGCAGTACTTC
. | TRBD2 | TRBJ2-3 | TRBV11-1 | CASSPQPGLARTDTQYF | TGTGCCAGCAGCCCGCAACCGGGACTAGCGAGGACAGATACGCAGTATTTT
. | . | TRBJ2-7 | TRBV12-3/TRBV12-4 | CASTLGVGREQYF | TGTGCCAGCACCCTCGGGGTAGGCCGCGAGCAGTACTTC
many | . | TRBJ2-5 | TRBV27 | CASSLTATAQETQYF | TGTGCCAGCAGTTTGACAGCGACTGCCCAAGAGACCCAGTACTTC
few | . | TRBJ2-7 | TRBV12-3/TRBV12-4 | CASSFWRGARSYEQYF | TGTGCCAGCAGTTTTTGGCGGGGAGCCCGCTCCTACGAGCAGTACTTC
few | TRBD1 | TRBJ1-1 | TRBV5-1 | CASSSHDRVNTEAFF | TGCGCCAGCAGCTCGCACGACAGGGTGAACACTGAAGCTTTCTTT
many | TRBD2 | TRBJ2-3 | TRBV7-9 | CASSLLAGRTDTQYF | TGTGCCAGCAGCCTTTTAGCGGGCCGCACAGATACGCAGTATTTT
many | TRBD1 | TRBJ2-1 | TRBV6-4 | CASSDLAGTVNEQFF | TGTGCCAGCAGTGACTTGGCTGGGACAGTTAATGAGCAGTTCTTC
many | . | TRBJ2-7 | TRBV6-2/TRBV6-3 | CASSYELAEQYF | TGTGCCAGCAGTTATGAGTTGGCAGAGCAGTACTTC
many | . | TRBJ2-2 | TRBV12-3/TRBV12-4 | CASSLIMAGHTGELFF | TGTGCCAGCAGTTTAATTATGGCAGGGCACACCGGGGAGCTGTTTTTT
. | . | TRBJ1-1 | TRBV5-1 | CASSPETGRNTEAFF | TGCGCCAGCAGCCCAGAGACAGGAAGGAACACTGAAGCTTTCTTT
many | . | TRBJ2-1 | TRBV3-1 | CASSQAAGGPYNEQFF | TGTGCCAGCAGCCAAGCCGCCGGGGGACCCTACAATGAGCAGTTCTTC
many | . | TRBJ2-3 | TRBV7-2 | CASSPPRARTDTQYF | TGTGCCAGCAGCCCCCCGAGGGCGCGCACAGATACGCAGTATTTT
many | . | TRBJ1-1 | TRBV29-1 | CSVESEAFF | TGCAGCGTTGAATCTGAAGCTTTCTTT
many | TRBD1 | TRBJ1-1 | TRBV6-1 | CASSGGQGTEAFF | TGTGCCAGCAGTGGGGGACAGGGGACTGAAGCTTTCTTT
many | . | TRBJ1-5 | TRBV20-1 | CSARVQVDQPQHF | TGCAGTGCTAGAGTACAGGTGGATCAGCCCCAGCATTTT
many | . | TRBJ1-5 | TRBV3-1 | CASSQYPGYLQPQHF | TGTGCCAGCAGCCAATATCCGGGGTATCTCCAGCCCCAGCATTTT
many | . | TRBJ2-2 | TRBV27 | CASRNEQTNTGELFF | TGTGCCAGCAGGAACGAACAGACGAACACCGGGGAGCTGTTTTTT
few | . | TRBJ2-2 | TRBV10-3 | CAISGAGELFF | TGTGCCATCAGTGGGGCCGGGGAGCTGTTTTTT
many | . | TRBJ1-4 | TRBV6-6 | CASSYPITVTNEKLFF | TGTGCCAGCAGTTACCCCATAACCGTAACTAATGAAAAACTGTTTTTT
many | . | TRBJ1-1 | TRBV12-3/TRBV12-4 | CASSLRRSEAFF | TGTGCCAGCAGTTTAAGGAGATCCGAAGCTTTCTTT
many | . | TRBJ1-1 | TRBV30 | CAWTPPWGNTEAFF | TGTGCCTGGACTCCCCCCTGGGGAAACACTGAAGCTTTCTTT
. | . | TRBJ1-3 | TRBV3-1 | CASSQLRVVAGNTIYF | TGTGCCAGCAGCCAACTACGGGTGGTCGCTGGAAACACCATATATTTT
many | TRBD1 | TRBJ1-1 | TRBV7-2 | CASSFTRDRGEAFF | TGTGCCAGCAGCTTTACCCGGGACAGGGGTGAAGCTTTCTTT
many | . | TRBJ2-7 | TRBV4-2 | CASSQDLGAAYSYEQYF | TGTGCCAGCAGCCAAGATCTCGGGGCGGCTTACTCCTACGAGCAGTACTTC
many | . | TRBJ1-2 | TRBV20-1 | CSASPGTETYGYTF | TGCAGTGCTAGTCCCGGGACCGAGACCTATGGCTACACCTTC
. | TRBD2 | TRBJ2-6 | TRBV5-6 | CASSLVKRGTYSGANVLTF | TGTGCCAGCAGCTTGGTGAAGCGGGGGACATACTCTGGGGCCAACGTCCTGACTTTC
. | . | TRBJ2-1 | TRBV5-1 | CASSLDRGYNEQFF | TGCGCCAGCAGCTTGGACAGAGGATACAATGAGCAGTTCTTC
many | TRBD2 | TRBJ2-4 | TRBV28 | CASSLMGPGLAGGLAKNIQYF | TGTGCCAGCAGTTTAATGGGGCCGGGACTAGCGGGGGGGCTAGCCAAAAACATTCAGTACTTC
many | . | TRBJ2-1 | TRBV2 | CASSQDYNNEQFF | TGTGCCAGCAGCCAGGATTACAACAATGAGCAGTTCTTC
many | . | TRBJ1-1 | TRBV29-1 | CSVEDSRAGEAFF | TGCAGCGTTGAAGATTCGCGGGCTGGTGAAGCTTTCTTT
many | . | TRBJ1-5 | TRBV19 | CASSITGATQPQHF | TGTGCCAGTAGTATTACGGGGGCAACTCAGCCCCAGCATTTT
many | . | TRBJ1-1 | TRBV6-6 | CASSPVGFEAFF | TGTGCCAGCAGTCCGGTCGGGTTTGAAGCTTTCTTT
many | TRBD1 | TRBJ1-1 | TRBV20-1 | CSARVRTGETEAFF | TGCAGTGCTAGAGTGCGGACAGGGGAGACTGAAGCTTTCTTT
many | TRBD1 | TRBJ1-3 | TRBV7-6 | CASSYPTGDSGNTIYF | TGTGCCAGCAGCTACCCTACAGGGGACTCTGGAAACACCATATATTTT
many | . | TRBJ1-2 | TRBV4-3 | CASSQVQGHGYTF | TGCGCCAGCAGCCAAGTCCAGGGTCATGGCTACACCTTC
few | . | TRBJ2-3 | TRBV29-1 | CSVVQGWGSTDTQYF | TGCAGCGTTGTACAGGGATGGGGTAGCACAGATACGCAGTATTTT
many | TRBD2 | TRBJ2-1 | TRBV7-3 | CASSSVGTSGGGEQFF | TGTGCCAGCAGCTCCGTGGGGACTAGCGGGGGAGGTGAGCAGTTCTTC
. | . | TRBJ2-5 | TRBV7-2 | CASSFSIVETQYF | TGTGCCAGCAGCTTTTCCATCGTGGAGACCCAGTACTTC
many | TRBD2 | TRBJ2-5 | TRBV29-1 | CSDRTSGAETQYF | TGCAGTGATCGGACTAGCGGGGCGGAGACCCAGTACTTC
many | . | TRBJ1-2 | TRBV24-1 | CATRRKGPPNYGYTF | TGTGCCACCCGCCGAAAAGGACCACCGAACTATGGCTACACCTTC
. | . | TRBJ2-1 | TRBV18 | CASSPITPGRSYNEQFF | TGTGCCAGCTCACCAATTACTCCAGGGAGGTCCTACAATGAGCAGTTCTTC
many | TRBD1 | TRBJ2-1 | TRBV6-1 | CASRPSPGTGFYNEQFF | TGTGCCAGCAGACCCTCTCCCGGGACAGGGTTCTACAATGAGCAGTTCTTC
. | TRBD1 | TRBJ1-2 | TRBV19 | CASSIEWDRDYGYTF | TGTGCCAGTAGTATTGAGTGGGACAGGGACTATGGCTACACCTTC
many | . | TRBJ2-7 | TRBV11-2 | CAIDPTGYEQYF | TGTGCCATCGACCCGACCGGGTACGAGCAGTACTTC
. | TRBD1 | TRBJ1-1 | TRBV5-1 | CASSTHHDRGWTEAFF | TGCGCCAGCAGCACCCACCACGACAGGGGTTGGACTGAAGCTTTCTTT
few | . | TRBJ1-6 | TRBV28 | CASSFRRNSPLHF | TGTGCCAGCAGTTTCCGAAGGAATTCACCCCTCCACTTT
many | . | TRBJ1-1 | TRBV6-1 | CASSEGLTVNTEAFF | TGTGCCAGCAGTGAGGGTTTGACGGTGAACACTGAAGCTTTCTTT
. | TRBD1 | TRBJ1-1 | TRBV7-2 | CASSLKGGRVGNTEAFF | TGTGCCAGCAGCCTAAAAGGGGGCAGGGTTGGGAACACTGAAGCTTTCTTT
many | . | TRBJ2-2 | TRBV2 | CASWAVNTGELFF | TGTGCCAGCTGGGCCGTTAATACCGGGGAGCTGTTTTTT
many | TRBD1 | TRBJ1-2 | TRBV5-4 | CASGGTPATGGAEGYTF | TGTGCCAGCGGGGGGACTCCTGCTACAGGGGGCGCGGAAGGCTACACCTTC
few | . | TRBJ2-7 | TRBV12-3/TRBV12-4 | CASSFQAAGGSYEQYF | TGTGCCAGCAGTTTTCAGGCCGCTGGGGGTTCCTACGAGCAGTACTTC
few | TRBD1 | TRBJ2-2 | TRBV6-6 | CASSYAQGAGDTGELFF | TGTGCCAGCAGTTACGCCCAGGGGGCAGGAGACACCGGGGAGCTGTTTTTT
many | TRBD2 | TRBJ2-3 | TRBV13 | CASSHGTSGGDTQYF | TGTGCCAGCAGCCATGGGACTAGCGGGGGAGATACGCAGTATTTT
many | . | TRBJ1-5 | TRBV28 | CASSPQGPLTGGLQPQHF | TGTGCCAGCAGCCCCCAGGGCCCCCTGACAGGAGGATTACAGCCCCAGCATTTT
many | . | TRBJ1-4 | TRBV20-1 | CSASPAGSDEKLFF | TGCAGTGCTAGCCCGGCAGGGTCAGATGAAAAACTGTTTTTT
. | TRBD1 | TRBJ1-5 | TRBV7-3 | CASSLPRTGPRSNQPQHF | TGTGCCAGCAGCTTACCACGGACAGGGCCGAGGAGCAATCAGCCCCAGCATTTT